In its sample, the clone carrying this T cell receptor beta chain was seen many times. One entry per CDR3 protein results from TCRdb running MiXCR on the RT-PCR reads. Here the sample spans almost 700,000 distinct CDR3 sequences, about 14% being singletons. The CDR3 loop spans 17 amino acids. Trimming shortened V by 3 bases and J by 2 bases, and 17 bases separated the two germline ends. Germline assignment: CDR1 MNHGY and CDR2 SAAAGT. The specimen was memory CD4+ T cells from blood. This clonotype was obtained from a female donor in good health, serving as a healthy control. The chain is built from TRBV6-8 and TRBJ1-5; no clear D gene. For the CDR3, the DNA is TGTGCCAGCAGTTATAGAAAGGAGGACCTCGGCAATCAGCCCCAGCATTTT. This codes for CASSYRKEDLGNQPQHF.